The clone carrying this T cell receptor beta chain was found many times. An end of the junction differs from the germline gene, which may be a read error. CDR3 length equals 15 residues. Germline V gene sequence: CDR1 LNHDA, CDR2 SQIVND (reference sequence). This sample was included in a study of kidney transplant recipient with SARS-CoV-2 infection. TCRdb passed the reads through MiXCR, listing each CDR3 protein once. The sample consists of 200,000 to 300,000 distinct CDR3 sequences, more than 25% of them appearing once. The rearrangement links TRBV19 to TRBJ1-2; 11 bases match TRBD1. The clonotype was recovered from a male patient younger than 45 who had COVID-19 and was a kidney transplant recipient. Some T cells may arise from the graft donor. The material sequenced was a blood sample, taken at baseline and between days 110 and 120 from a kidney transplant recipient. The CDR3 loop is CASSPQGQGDYSYTF. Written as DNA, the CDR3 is TGTGCCAGTAGTCCACAGGGACAGGGGGACTATAGCTACACCTTC.